This T cell receptor beta chain appears in the sequencing data of a study of T cells after yellow fever vaccination. Findings of the study overall: By day 5 rather than day 15, the secondary response had peaked, though it was weaker.

This clonotype was seen only a few times. The antigen remains unidentified. Deletions cut 5 bases from V and 4 bases from J, with 13 bases between. Germline CDR1 and CDR2: SGHTA and FQGNSA. CDR3 length: 14 amino acids. TCRdb re-called the 5' RACE reads through MiXCR, storing one row per CDR3 protein. The sample holds fewer than 450,000 distinct CDR3 sequences, around 4.1% seen once. The sample consisted of PBMCs, taken 5 days after the yellow fever booster vaccination. The TCR sequence derives from a man between 18 and 35 years old who received the YFV17D yellow fever vaccine. The chain joins TRBV7-2 to TRBJ2-3; D may be TRBD1 (6 bases). The CDR3 coding sequence is TGTGCCAGCAGCCCTTGGACAGATCCAGATACGCAGTATTTT. Its translation: CASSPWTDPDTQYF.